This T cell receptor beta chain appears in the sequencing data of a study of T cells after yellow fever vaccination. The length of the CDR3 is 15 residues. V was cut by 5 bases and J by 2 bases, with 16 bases left in between. TCRdb re-derived calls from the 5' RACE reads in MiXCR, one entry per CDR3 protein. This table has approximately 90,000 distinct CDR3 sequences, less than 15% appearing once. This clonotype was detected many times. The sample consisted of CD8+ T cells not binding an NS4B(214-222) dextramer, sorted from PBMCs, taken 21 days after the first yellow fever vaccination. The clonotype originates from a young man who received the YFV17D yellow fever vaccine. The chain recombines TRBV12-3 or TRBV12-4 with TRBJ2-7; possible D gene TRBD1, 5 bases. CDR3 protein: CASSDTSGLTYEQYF. CDR3 in DNA: TGTGCCAGCAGTGACACGTCAGGGCTCACCTACGAGCAGTACTTC.